Listed here is a single TCR beta chain. There is no known antigen for this receptor. No base-level quality is on record; no much larger clone is a single base apart. The receptor library was made with 5' RACE. TCRdb shows the sequencer as NextSeq 500. The TCR library protocol attached unique molecular identifiers to individual cDNA molecules to correct for sequencing error and PCR bias. Both TCR alpha and beta chains were sequenced, and tight co-correlation was observed between alpha and beta sequence abundances in each sample. The original pipeline was this. Decombinator V4 was used to annotate the V gene, J gene and CDR3 of the TCR sequences. Expanded TCRs were defined as changing significantly between any two time points under a Poisson model with p below 0.0001. Abundances of TCRs were expressed as counts per million after normalisation to the total number of TCRs sequenced in each sample. MAIT TCRs were defined by TRAV1-2 paired with TRAJ12, TRAJ20 or TRAJ33, and iNKT TCRs by TRAV10 paired with TRAJ18. VDJdb, accessed on 1 November 2021, was searched for TCRs annotated for CMV, EBV and SARS-CoV-2, and TCRs annotated for more than one antigen were excluded. TCRdb trimmed public reads at Q25 via fastp, called clones via MiXCR and kept in-frame beta chains. Every entry covers one CDR3 protein and lists the most common genes and DNA from its rows. These V and J calls derive from TCRdb rather than the authors' analysis. The sample table lists tens of thousands of distinct CDR3 sequences, around 14% of them with a count of one. Roughly 8.7% of the sample lies in the top ten.

The study was a case-control design nested within a healthcare worker cohort in London, UK, with weekly nasopharyngeal swab PCR tests and blood sampling. Healthcare workers were recruited between 23 and 31 March 2020, during the week of the UK lockdown, and were followed weekly for up to roughly 16 weeks. The sample belongs to a study of early T cells in non-severe SARS-CoV-2 infection (dated by TCRdb to the early 2020s). Study-level background: Bulk RNA from unsorted whole blood was used for TCR sequencing, so alpha and beta chains could not be paired. Results and caveats for the whole study, not just this receptor: VDJdb matching was skewed toward anti-spike CD8 responses and likely underestimated virus-specific expansions, missing private and CD4 specificities.

The V end loses 6 bases and the J end loses 0 bases, and a stretch of 9 bases separates them. CDR1 and CDR2 are drawn from the germline V gene: MGHDK, SYGVNS. Including cysteine and phenylalanine, the CDR3 has 13 amino acids. The sequence is cut down to CDR3 DNA, 39 bases in frame from base 1. The TCR sequence derives from an adult who was a healthcare worker with PCR-confirmed SARS-CoV-2 infection or an uninfected control (not recorded which). This chain joins TRBV25-1 to TRBJ2-7; TRBD1 is a possible D gene, resting on 5 matching bases. Sequencing was done on a sample of whole blood. The nucleotide sequence is TGTGCCAGCAGCCCTAGGGGCTCCTACGAGCAGTACTTC. Its amino acids are CASSPRGSYEQYF.